Many counts were recorded for the clone carrying this TCR beta chain. The data are from a study of regulatory T cells in long-lasting Graves disease. Time point given: newly diagnosed GD, antithyroid drugs for less than 3 months. PBMC RNA was the source of the TCR library. Combining iRepertoire HTBI primers with Arm-PCR of CDR3 regions, the authors built TCR beta libraries. Original data processing: The identification of roughly 62 TRBV and 14 TRBJ segments was made across samples. Each CDR3 protein gets one entry after TCRdb re-called the multiplex PCR reads with MiXCR. The V and J calls here are based on TCRdb, not the publication. In the table there are 200,000 to 300,000 distinct CDR3 sequences, around 21% of which are singletons. CDR3 size: 16 residues. Germline V gene sequence: CDR1 SGHNT, CDR2 YENEEA. Trimming took 1 base from V and 8 from J; bases not matched to a gene: 6.

The sample in question was peripheral blood mononuclear cells (PBMCs), obtained at new diagnosis, from a patient treated with antithyroid drugs. The receptor's source is a female donor with Graves disease. The rearrangement links TRBV11-3 to TRBJ2-1, with 12 bases fitting TRBD2. This CDR3 is CASSLGWASGRDEQFF. The CDR3 bases are TGTGCCAGCAGCTTAGGATGGGCTAGCGGGAGGGATGAGCAGTTCTTC. Based on the CDR3 plus reference TRBV11-3 and TRBJ2-1, the full variable domain is EAGVVQSPRYKIIEKKQPVAFWCNPISGHNTLYWYLQNLGQGPELLIRYENEEAVDDSQLPKDRFSAERLKGVDSTLKIQPAELGDSAVYLCASSLGWASGRDEQFFGPGTRLTVL.